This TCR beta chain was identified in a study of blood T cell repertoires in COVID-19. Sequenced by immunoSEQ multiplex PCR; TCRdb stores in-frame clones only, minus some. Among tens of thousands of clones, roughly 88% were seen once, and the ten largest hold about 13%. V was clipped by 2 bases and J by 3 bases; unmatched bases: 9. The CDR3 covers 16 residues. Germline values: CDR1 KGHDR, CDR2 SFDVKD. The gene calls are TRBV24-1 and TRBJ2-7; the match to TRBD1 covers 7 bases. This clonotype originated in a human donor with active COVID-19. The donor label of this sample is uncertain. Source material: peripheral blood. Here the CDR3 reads CATSDSTGTAFYEQYF. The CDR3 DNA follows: TGTGCCACCAGTGATTCGACCGGGACAGCCTTCTACGAGCAGTACTTC.